Below are 12 T cell receptor beta chains sequenced from a single sample in a study of shared clonotypes between healthy human individuals. Assay: immunoSEQ multiplex PCR; the TCRdb copy retains only in-frame clones and omits some. The table lists 90,000 to 100,000 clones, around half of them singletons. Source material: PBMCs. The receptor set was obtained from a middle-aged woman in good health. Some clones in this sample may be carry-over from other donors' samples.

This rearrangement joins TRBV29-1 to TRBJ2-1; perhaps TRBD2 as D (5 bases). Germline V gives CDR1 SQVTM, CDR2 ANQGSEA. The CDR3 runs 10 residues. Trimming removed 7 bases from V and 13 bases from J, with 14 bases in between. In DNA, the CDR3 is TGCAGCGGCGAATCGGAGGTTCAGTTCTTC. This translates into CSGESEVQFF.

The chain uses TRBV7-8 and TRBJ2-5, with 13 bases fitting TRBD2. Losses at the gene ends were 5 bases for V and 5 bases for J; bases not matched to a gene: 5. This CDR3 is 15 amino acids long. Germline CDR1 and CDR2: SGHVS and FQNEAQ. The CDR3 sequence: CASSPPTSGRETQYF. CDR3 DNA: TGTGCCAGCAGCCCACCGACTAGCGGGAGGGAGACCCAGTACTTC.

This CDR3 is CASSLYRGFPEAFF. CDR3 sequence (DNA): TGTGCCAGCAGCTTGTACAGGGGTTTCCCTGAAGCTTTCTTT. The chain is built from TRBV5-8 and TRBJ1-1; TRBD1 aligns across 7 bases. Germline assignment: CDR1 SGHTS and CDR2 YDEGEE. V was clipped by 1 base and J by 6 bases; unmatched bases: 6. CDR3 size: 14 residues.

This clone occurred a few times. This chain joins TRBV19 and TRBJ1-1; TRBD1 aligns across 10 bases. The CDR3 totals 14 residues. Germline CDR1 reads LNHDA; CDR2 reads SQIVND (reference sequence). J was trimmed by 6 bases and V by 4 bases; bases with no gene match: 5. In DNA, the CDR3 is TGTGCCAGTAGTAGGGACAGGGGTGGCTCTGAAGCTTTCTTT. It yields the protein CASSRDRGGSEAFF.

This clone was detected a few times. The V call is TRBV28, the J call TRBJ1-1; 11 bases match TRBD1. V lost 5 bases, J lost 3 bases, and 5 bases stayed unmatched. From germline, CDR1 is MDHEN and CDR2 SYDVKM. The CDR3 is 15 residues long. CDR3 in amino acids: CASSPTGQGDTEAFF. Here the CDR3 DNA reads TGTGCCAGCAGTCCAACGGGACAGGGGGACACTGAAGCTTTCTTT. Full variable domain (remainder filled in from reference TRBV28 and TRBJ1-1): DVKVTQSSRYLVKRTGEKVFLECVQDMDHENMFWYRQDPGLGLRLIYFSYDVKMKEKGDIPEGYSVSREKKERFSLILESASTNQTSMYLCASSPTGQGDTEAFFGQGTRLTVV.

This clone appeared a few times. The genes are TRBV28 and TRBJ1-5; D might be TRBD1 (5 bases). The CDR3 contains 13 residues. CDR1 is MDHEN, CDR2 SYDVKM, per germline. The CDR3 nucleotides are TGTCCCGGGACGTATTATAGCAATCAGCCCCAGCATTTT. This translates into CPGTYYSNQPQHF.

The chain has TRBV28 and TRBJ2-5; 11 positions match TRBD1. This CDR3 has 14 residues. The V gene end was trimmed by 3 bases and the J gene end by 6 bases; junction bases not matched to a gene: 3. The germline V gene encodes CDR1 MDHEN and CDR2 SYDVKM. This CDR3 is CASSFRDRGKTQYF. For the CDR3, the DNA is TGTGCCAGCAGTTTCAGGGACAGGGGGAAGACCCAGTACTTC.

This clone has at least ten counts. CDR3 in DNA: TGCGCCAGCAGCGTCTACGGGACACCCGGTTCAGATACGCAGTATTTT. This sequence encodes CASSVYGTPGSDTQYF. The genes are TRBV5-1 and TRBJ2-3; a possible D gene is TRBD1 (6 bases). This CDR3 contains 16 residues. Germline V gene lookup returns CDR1 SGHRS and CDR2 YFSETQ. V lost 4 bases and J 4 bases, leaving 19 bases between the germline ends.

This clone was detected many times. The gene calls are TRBV25-1 and TRBJ1-1; 7 bases align to TRBD1. Trimming took 6 bases from V and 4 from J; bases not matched to a gene: 2. This CDR3 is built from 12 residues. Per germline, CDR1 MGHDK and CDR2 SYGVNS. This CDR3 reads CASRQGITEAFF. The DNA of the CDR3 is TGTGCCAGCAGACAGGGGATCACTGAAGCTTTCTTT. The full variable domain, in which reference TRBV25-1 and TRBJ1-1 provide the parts outside the CDR3, is EADIYQTPRYLVIGTGKKITLECSQTMGHDKMYWYQQDPGMELHLIHYSYGVNSTEKGDLSSESTVSRIRTEHFPLTLESARPSHTSQYLCASRQGITEAFFGQGTRLTVV.

This clone was observed a single time. Only one base separates this from a far larger clonotype, so it likely reflects a read error. The V gene is TRBV27, the J gene TRBJ1-1; D is perhaps TRBD1 (5 bases). Germline V gene sequence: CDR1 MNHEY, CDR2 SMNVEV (reference sequence). This CDR3 spans 15 amino acids. The CDR3 sequence is CVSSARQRYGTEAFF. CDR3 coding DNA: TGTGTCAGCAGTGCACGACAGAGGTACGGGACTGAAGCTTTCTTT.

This chain uses TRBV30 with TRBJ2-1; no firm D call. The CDR3 is made up of 12 amino acids. The V end lost 0 bases, the J end lost 4 bases, and 4 bases lay between the germline ends. Per the germline V gene, CDR1 is GTSNPN and CDR2 is SVGIG (reference sequence). The CDR3 bases are TGTGCCTGGAGTGTGTCTTACAATGAGCAGTTCTTC. Translated, it gives CAWSVSYNEQFF.

This chain connects TRBV6-1 to TRBJ1-3; D is perhaps TRBD1 (5 bases). Trimming cost V 6 bases and J 6 bases, with 9 bases left between them. This CDR3 is 12 amino acids long. Germline V lookup: CDR1 MNHNS, CDR2 SASEGT. CDR3 DNA sequence: TGTGCCAGCAGCCGCAGGGAAAACACCATATATTTT. It is translated as CASSRRENTIYF.